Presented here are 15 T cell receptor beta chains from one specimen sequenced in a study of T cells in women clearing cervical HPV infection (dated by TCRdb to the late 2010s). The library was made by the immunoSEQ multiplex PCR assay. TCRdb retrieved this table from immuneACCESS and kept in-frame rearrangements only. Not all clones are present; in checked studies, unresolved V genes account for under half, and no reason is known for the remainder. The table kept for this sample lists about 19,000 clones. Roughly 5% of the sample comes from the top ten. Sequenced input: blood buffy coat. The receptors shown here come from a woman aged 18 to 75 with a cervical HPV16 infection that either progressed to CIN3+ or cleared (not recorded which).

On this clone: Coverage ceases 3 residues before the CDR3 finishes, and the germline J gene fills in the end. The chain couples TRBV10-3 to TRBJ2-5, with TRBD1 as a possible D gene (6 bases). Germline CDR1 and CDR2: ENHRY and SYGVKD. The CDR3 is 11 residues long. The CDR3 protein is CAIGGRGTQYF. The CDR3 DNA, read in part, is TGTGCCATCGGCGGCAGGGGTACC.

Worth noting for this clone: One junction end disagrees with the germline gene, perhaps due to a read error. The CDR3 bases that were read are TGCGCCAGCAGCCAAGATTCGATGGGGCACGGCACAGATACG. As protein: CASSQDSMGHGTDT. The CDR3 in its entirety is CASSQDSMGHGTDTQYF. The rearrangement joins TRBV4-2 to TRBJ2-3; possibly TRBD1 for D (5 bases). The sequence runs out 3 residues before the end of the CDR3; the remainder is reconstructed from the germline J gene. This CDR3 is built from 17 residues. Germline-derived CDR1 and CDR2 are LGHNA and YNFKEQ.

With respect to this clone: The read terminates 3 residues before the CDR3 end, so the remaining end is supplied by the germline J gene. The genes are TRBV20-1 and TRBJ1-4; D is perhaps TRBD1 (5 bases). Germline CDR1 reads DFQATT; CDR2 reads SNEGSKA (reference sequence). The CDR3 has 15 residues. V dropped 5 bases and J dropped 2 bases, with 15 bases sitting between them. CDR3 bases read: TGCAGTGCTTACCCCCTAGGGGTGACTAATGAAAAA. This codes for CSAYPLGVTNEK. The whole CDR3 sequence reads CSAYPLGVTNEKLFF.

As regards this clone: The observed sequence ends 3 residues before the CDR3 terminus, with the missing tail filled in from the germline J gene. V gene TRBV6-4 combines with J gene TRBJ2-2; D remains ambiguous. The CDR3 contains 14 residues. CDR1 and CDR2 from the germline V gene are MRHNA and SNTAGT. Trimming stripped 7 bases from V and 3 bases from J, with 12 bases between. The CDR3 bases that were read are TGTGCCAGCACCCCAGGAGTCCACACCGGGGAG. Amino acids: CASTPGVHTGE. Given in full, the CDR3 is CASTPGVHTGELFF.

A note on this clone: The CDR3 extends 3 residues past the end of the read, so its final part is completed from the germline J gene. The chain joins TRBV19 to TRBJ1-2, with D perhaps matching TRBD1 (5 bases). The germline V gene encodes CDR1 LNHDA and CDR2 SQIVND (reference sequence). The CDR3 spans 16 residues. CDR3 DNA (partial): TGTGCCAGCCCAAACGGGGCTAGCGGATCCTACAATGAC. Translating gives CASPNGASGSYND. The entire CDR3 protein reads CASPNGASGSYNDYTF.

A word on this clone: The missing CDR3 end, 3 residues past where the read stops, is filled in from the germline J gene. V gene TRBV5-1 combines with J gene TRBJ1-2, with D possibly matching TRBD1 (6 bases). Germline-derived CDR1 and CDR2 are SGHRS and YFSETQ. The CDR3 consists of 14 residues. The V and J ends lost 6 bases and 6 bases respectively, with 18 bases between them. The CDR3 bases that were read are TGCGCCAGCAACCAGGGGCTTGTGGCAGATGGC. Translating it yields CASNQGLVADG. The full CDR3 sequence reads CASNQGLVADGYTF.

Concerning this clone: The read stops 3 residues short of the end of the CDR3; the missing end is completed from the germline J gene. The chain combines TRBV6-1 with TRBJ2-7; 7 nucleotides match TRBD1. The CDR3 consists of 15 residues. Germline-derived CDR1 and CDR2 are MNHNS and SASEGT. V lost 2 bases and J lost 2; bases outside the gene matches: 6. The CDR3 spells CASSETSGQPYEQYF. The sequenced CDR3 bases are TGTGCCAGCAGTGAAACTTCGGGACAGCCCTACGAG.

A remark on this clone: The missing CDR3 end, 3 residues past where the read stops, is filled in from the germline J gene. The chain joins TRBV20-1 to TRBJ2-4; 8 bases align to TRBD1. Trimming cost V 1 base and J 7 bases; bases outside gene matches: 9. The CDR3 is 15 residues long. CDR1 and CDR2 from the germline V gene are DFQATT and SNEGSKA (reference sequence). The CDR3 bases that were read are TGCAGTGCTAGAGGACCGCCAGGGGGCAGGAACATT. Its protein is CSARGPPGGRNI. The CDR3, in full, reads CSARGPPGGRNIQYF.

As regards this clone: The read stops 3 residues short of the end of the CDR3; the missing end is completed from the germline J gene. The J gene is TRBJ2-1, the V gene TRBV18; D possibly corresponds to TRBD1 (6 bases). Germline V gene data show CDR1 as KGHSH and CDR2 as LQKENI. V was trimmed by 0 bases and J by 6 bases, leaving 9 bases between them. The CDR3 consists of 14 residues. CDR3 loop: CASSPPVGGNEQFF. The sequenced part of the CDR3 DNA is TGTGCCAGCTCACCACCAGTAGGGGGCAATGAG.

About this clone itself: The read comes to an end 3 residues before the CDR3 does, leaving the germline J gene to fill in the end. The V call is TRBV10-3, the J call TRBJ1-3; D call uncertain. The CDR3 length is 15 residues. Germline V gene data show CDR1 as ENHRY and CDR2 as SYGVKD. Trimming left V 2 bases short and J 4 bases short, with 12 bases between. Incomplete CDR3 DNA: TGTGCCATCAGTGAGGGCCCGGGGTTAGGAAACACC. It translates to CAISEGPGLGNT. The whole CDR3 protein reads CAISEGPGLGNTIYF.

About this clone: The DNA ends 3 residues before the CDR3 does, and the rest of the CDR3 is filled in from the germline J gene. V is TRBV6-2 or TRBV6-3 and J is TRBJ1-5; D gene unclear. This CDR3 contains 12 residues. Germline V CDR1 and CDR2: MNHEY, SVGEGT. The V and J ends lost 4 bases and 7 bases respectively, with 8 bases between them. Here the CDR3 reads CASSLRGQPQHF. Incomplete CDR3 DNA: TGTGCCAGCAGTTTGCGCGGCCAGCCC.

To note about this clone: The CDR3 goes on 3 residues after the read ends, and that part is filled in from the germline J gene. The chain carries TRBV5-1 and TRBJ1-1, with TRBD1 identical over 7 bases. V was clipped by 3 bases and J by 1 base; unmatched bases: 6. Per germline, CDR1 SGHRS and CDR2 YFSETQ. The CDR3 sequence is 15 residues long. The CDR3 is CASSWGTDSNTEAFF. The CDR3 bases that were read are TGCGCCAGCAGCTGGGGGACAGATTCGAACACTGAA.

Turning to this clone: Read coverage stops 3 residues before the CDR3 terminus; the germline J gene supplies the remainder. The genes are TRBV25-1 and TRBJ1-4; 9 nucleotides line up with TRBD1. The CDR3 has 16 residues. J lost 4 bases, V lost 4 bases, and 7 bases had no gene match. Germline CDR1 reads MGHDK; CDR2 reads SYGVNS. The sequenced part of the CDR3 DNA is TGTGCCAGCAGTGGGATGGGACAGGGCGATAATGAAAAA. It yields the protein CASSGMGQGDNEK. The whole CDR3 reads CASSGMGQGDNEKLFF.

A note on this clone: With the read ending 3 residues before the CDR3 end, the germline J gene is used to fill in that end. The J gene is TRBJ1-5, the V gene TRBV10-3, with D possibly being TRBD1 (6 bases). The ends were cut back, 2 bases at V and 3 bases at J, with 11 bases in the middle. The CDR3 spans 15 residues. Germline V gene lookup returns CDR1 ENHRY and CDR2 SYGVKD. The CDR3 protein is CAISEQTGPNQPQHF. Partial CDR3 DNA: TGTGCCATCAGTGAGCAGACAGGCCCCAATCAGCCC.

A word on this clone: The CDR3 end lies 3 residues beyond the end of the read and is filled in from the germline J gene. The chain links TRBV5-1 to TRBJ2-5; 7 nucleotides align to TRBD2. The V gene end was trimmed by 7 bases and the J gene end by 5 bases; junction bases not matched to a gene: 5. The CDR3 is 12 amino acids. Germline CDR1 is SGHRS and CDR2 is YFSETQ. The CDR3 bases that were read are TGCGCCAGCTCACGGGGGGACGAGACC. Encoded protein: CASSRGDET. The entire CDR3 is CASSRGDETQYF.